The present T cell receptor (beta chain) was sequenced within a study of cytotoxic CD8 clonotypes in ibrutinib-treated CLL (dated by TCRdb to the early 2020s). Regarding the complete study: The cohort included about 15 treatment-naive and ten to eleven relapsed/refractory patients; about 17 were IGHV unmutated. Responses were partial in roughly 24 patients and complete in 2; after median around 72 months follow-up, 14 stayed in remission and some twelve progressed. The response samples were drawn at a median of roughly eleven months into treatment, with a range of roughly 6 to 40 months. Samples averaged about 260,000 productive templates and some 91,000 productive rearrangements. Of the 70 to 100 people in the trial, approximately 26 had longitudinal samples available. Cryopreserved peripheral blood mononuclear cells were collected at three points: before therapy, at response, and at either sustained remission or disease progression.

Roughly 2 micrograms of genomic DNA were extracted from cryopreserved PBMCs for TCR beta library preparation. Longitudinal blood samples from CLL patients on ibrutinib monotherapy were analyzed using high-throughput TCR beta sequencing. Patients were enrolled in a phase 2 open-label single-center ibrutinib monotherapy trial. On a MiSeq, deep resolution sequencing aimed for a depth between 1 in 1 million and 1 in 200,000 T cells, with each clonotype covered approximately 9.2x on average. The immunoSEQ hsTCRB Kit was used to generate the TCR beta libraries. The authors' pipeline ran thus. The data were analyzed with ImmunoSEQ Analyzer and ImmunoSEQ Data Assistant, and V, D and J gene assignments followed IMGT definitions. Clonality, which ranges from 0 to 1, was calculated by subtracting the normalized Shannon entropy of productive rearrangement frequencies from one. Only overrepresented clonotypes making up at least 0.05% of the repertoire of each patient were included in the public clonotype analysis. Approximately 14 age-matched healthy donor repertoires from immuneACCESS served as clonality controls. TCRdb re-hosts the immuneACCESS table, in-frame sequences only. Its copies lack some clones; in the studies checked, an unresolved V gene accounts for under half of them, and the cause for the rest is not known. For V, J and clone size, that table is used; D and trimming come from the DNA. The sample table records some 290,000 clones; around four fifths of these occur just once. The ten largest clones add up to 6.5% to 8.5% of the sample.

What the work shows at the level of the full study, not this receptor alone: Clonality increased at ibrutinib response, stayed stable in sustained remission, and fell back toward baseline at progression. Lymph node repertoires were not examined, and the timing of sampling was not matched between patients in sustained remission and those whose disease progressed. Baseline clonality was found to be higher than that of age-matched healthy donors and was strongly correlated with circulating CD8+ T-cell counts. Public clonotypes were rare and either contracted or stayed stable during treatment, and the rise in clonality at ibrutinib response reflected the expansion of private clonotypes.

The cysteine opens and the phenylalanine closes a CDR3 of 14 amino acids. Only the CDR3 portion is preserved as DNA: 42 bases, with reading frame beginning at the first base. Trimming takes 0 bases from V and 5 bases from J, and the germline ends sit 9 bases apart. As encoded in the germline V gene, CDR1 is ENHRY while CDR2 is SYGVKD. Details on this clone: What this receptor recognizes is not known. Per-nucleotide qualities are absent, and no much larger clonotype sits a single base away.

The material sequenced was PBMCs, taken before ibrutinib treatment. Recombination connected TRBV10-3 to TRBJ2-3, with no reliable assignment of the D segment. This clonotype was sampled from a human donor with chronic lymphocytic leukemia. The CDR3 reads as follows: CAISESDRRDTQYF. In nucleotide form, the sequence is TGTGCCATCAGTGAGTCGGACCGGAGAGATACGCAGTATTTT.